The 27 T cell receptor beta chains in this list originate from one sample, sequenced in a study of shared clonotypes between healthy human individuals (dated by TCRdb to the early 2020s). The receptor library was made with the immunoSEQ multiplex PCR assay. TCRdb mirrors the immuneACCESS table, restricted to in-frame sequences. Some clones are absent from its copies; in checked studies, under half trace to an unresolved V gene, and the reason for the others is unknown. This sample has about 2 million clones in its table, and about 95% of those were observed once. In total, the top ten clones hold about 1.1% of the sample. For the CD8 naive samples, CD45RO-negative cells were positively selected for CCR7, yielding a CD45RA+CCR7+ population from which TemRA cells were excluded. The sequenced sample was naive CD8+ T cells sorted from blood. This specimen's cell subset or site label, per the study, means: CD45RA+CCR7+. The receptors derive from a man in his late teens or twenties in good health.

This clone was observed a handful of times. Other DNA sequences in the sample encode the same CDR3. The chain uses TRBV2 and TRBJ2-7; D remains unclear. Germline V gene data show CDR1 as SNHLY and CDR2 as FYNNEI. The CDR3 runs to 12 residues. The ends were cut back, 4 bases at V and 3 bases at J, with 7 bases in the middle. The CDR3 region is CASSGDFYEQYF. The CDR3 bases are TGTGCCAGCAGTGGCGACTTCTACGAGCAGTACTTC.

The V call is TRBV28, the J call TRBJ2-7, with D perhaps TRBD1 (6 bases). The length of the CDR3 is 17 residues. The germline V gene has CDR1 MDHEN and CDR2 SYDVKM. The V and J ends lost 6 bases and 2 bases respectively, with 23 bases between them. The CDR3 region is CASSLLLLQGGTYEQYF. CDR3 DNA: TGTGCCAGCAGCCTACTTTTATTACAGGGTGGAACCTACGAGCAGTACTTC.

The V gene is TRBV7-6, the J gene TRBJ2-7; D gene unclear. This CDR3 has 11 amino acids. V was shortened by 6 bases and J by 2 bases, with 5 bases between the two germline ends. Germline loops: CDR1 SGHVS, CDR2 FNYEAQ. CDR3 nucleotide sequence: TGTGCCAGCAGTTTTCCCTACGAGCAGTACTTC. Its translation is CASSFPYEQYF. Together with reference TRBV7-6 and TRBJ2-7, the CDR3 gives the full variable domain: GAGVSQSPRYKVTKRGQDVALRCDPISGHVSLYWYRQALGQGPEFLTYFNYEAQQDKSGLPNDRFSAERPEGSISTLTIQRTEQRDSAMYRCASSFPYEQYFGPGTRLTVT.

The CDR3 DNA reads as TGCAGCGTTCGGGACTTGAACACCGGGGAGCTGTTTTTT. As protein: CSVRDLNTGELFF. The V call is TRBV29-1, the J call TRBJ2-2; TRBD2 might be the D (6 bases). The V end lost 5 bases, the J end lost 1 base, and 8 bases lay between the germline ends. Germline assignment: CDR1 SQVTM and CDR2 ANQGSEA. This CDR3 region has 13 residues.

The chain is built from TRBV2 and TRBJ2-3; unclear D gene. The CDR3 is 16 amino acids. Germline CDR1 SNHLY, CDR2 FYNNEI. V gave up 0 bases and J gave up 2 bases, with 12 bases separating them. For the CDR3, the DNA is TGTGCCAGCAGTGAAGCCACAGATCCTTTCACAGATACGCAGTATTTT. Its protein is CASSEATDPFTDTQYF.

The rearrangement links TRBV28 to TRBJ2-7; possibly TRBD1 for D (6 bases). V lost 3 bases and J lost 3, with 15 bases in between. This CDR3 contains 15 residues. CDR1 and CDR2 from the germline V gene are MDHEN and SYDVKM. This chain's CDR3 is CASSFTPGQVYEQYF. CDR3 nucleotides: TGTGCCAGCAGTTTCACCCCGGGACAAGTCTACGAGCAGTACTTC.

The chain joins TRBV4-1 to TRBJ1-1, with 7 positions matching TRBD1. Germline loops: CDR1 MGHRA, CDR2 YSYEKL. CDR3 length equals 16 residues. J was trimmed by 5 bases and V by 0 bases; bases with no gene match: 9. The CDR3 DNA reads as TGCGCCAGCAGCCAAGATCAAGGCAGGGGGTGGACTGAAGCTTTCTTT. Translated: CASSQDQGRGWTEAFF.

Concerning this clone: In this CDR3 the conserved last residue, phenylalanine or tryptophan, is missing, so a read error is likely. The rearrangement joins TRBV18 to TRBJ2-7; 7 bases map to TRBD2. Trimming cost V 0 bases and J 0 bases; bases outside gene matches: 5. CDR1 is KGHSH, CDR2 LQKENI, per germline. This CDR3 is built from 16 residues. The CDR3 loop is CASSPPSTSYSYEQYL. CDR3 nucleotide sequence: TGTGCCAGCTCACCACCCTCGACTAGCTACTCCTACGAGCAGTACCTC.

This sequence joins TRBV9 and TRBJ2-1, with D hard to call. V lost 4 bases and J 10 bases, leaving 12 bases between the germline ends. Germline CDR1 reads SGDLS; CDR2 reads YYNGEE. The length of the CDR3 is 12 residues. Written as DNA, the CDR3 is TGTGCCAGCAGCACCCAGACCTACGAGCAGTTCTTC. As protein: CASSTQTYEQFF.

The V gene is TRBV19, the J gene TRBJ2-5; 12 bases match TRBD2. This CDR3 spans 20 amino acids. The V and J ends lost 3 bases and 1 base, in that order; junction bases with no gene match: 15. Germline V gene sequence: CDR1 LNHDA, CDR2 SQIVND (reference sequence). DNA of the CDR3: TGTGCCAGTAGTATCTCTAGCGGGGGGGCTAGTGGATCCGTCCAAGAGACCCAGTACTTC. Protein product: CASSISSGGASGSVQETQYF.

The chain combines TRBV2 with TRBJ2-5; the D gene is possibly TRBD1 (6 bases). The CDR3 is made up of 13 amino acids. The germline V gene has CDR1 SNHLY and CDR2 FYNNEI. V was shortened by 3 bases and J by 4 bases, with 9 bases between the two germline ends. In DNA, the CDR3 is TGTGCCAGCAGTGATTGGGACACAGAGACCCAGTACTTC. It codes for CASSDWDTETQYF.

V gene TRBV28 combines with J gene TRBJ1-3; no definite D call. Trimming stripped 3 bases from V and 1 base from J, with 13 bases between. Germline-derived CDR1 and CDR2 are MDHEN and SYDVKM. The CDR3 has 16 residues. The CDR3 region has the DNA TGTGCCAGCAGTTTCATGCCCTCGAAGTCTGGAAACACCATATATTTT. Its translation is CASSFMPSKSGNTIYF.

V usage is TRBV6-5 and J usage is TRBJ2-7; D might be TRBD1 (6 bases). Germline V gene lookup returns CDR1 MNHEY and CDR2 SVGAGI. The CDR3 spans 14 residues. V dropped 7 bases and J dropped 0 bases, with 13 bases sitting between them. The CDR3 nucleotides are TGTGCCAGCACCCATGGGGGCTACTCCTACGAGCAGTACTTC. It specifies CASTHGGYSYEQYF.

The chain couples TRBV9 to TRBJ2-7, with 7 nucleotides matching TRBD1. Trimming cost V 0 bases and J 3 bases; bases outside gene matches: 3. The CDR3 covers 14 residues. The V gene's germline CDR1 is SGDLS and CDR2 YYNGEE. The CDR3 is CASSVGGQDYEQYF. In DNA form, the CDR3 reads TGTGCCAGCAGCGTAGGAGGACAGGACTACGAGCAGTACTTC.

The CDR3 nucleotides are TGTGCCAGCAGCGTAGCTGGAAGCGGGGAGGAGACCCAGTACTTC. Encoded protein: CASSVAGSGEETQYF. The J gene is TRBJ2-5, the V gene TRBV9, with 7 bases lining up with TRBD2. Germline CDR1 is SGDLS and CDR2 is YYNGEE. This CDR3 is 15 amino acids long. J lost 5 bases, V lost 0 bases, and 7 bases had no gene match.

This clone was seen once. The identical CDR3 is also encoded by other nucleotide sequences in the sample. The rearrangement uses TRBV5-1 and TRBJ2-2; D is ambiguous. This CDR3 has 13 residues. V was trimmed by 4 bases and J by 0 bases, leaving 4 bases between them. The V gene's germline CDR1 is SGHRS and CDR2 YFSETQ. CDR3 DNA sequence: TGCGCCAGCAGCGGGCCGAACACCGGGGAGCTGTTTTTT. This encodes CASSGPNTGELFF. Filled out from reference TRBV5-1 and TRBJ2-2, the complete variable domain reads KAGVTQTPRYLIKTRGQQVTLSCSPISGHRSVSWYQQTPGQGLQFLFEYFSETQRNKGNFPGRFSGRQFSNSRSEMNVSTLELGDSALYLCASSGPNTGELFFGEGSRLTVL.

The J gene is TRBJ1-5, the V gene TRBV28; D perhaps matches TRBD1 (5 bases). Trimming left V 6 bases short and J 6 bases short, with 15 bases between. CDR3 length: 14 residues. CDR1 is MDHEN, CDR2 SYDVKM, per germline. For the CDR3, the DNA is TGTGCCAGCAGCCTTCCGGGTGGGGGTCAGCCCCAGCATTTT. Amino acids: CASSLPGGGQPQHF.

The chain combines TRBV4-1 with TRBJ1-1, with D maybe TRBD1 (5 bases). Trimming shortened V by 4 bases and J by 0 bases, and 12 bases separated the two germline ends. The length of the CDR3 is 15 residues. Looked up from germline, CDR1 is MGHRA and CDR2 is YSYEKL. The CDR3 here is CASSPAGGMNTEAFF. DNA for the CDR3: TGCGCCAGCAGCCCTGCTGGGGGAATGAACACTGAAGCTTTCTTT.

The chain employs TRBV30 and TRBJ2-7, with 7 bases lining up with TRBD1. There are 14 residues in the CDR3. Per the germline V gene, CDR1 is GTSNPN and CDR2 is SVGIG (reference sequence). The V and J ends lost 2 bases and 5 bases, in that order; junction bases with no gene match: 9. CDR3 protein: CAWSPVGGLHEQYF. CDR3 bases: TGTGCCTGGAGTCCGGTAGGGGGCTTACACGAGCAGTACTTC.

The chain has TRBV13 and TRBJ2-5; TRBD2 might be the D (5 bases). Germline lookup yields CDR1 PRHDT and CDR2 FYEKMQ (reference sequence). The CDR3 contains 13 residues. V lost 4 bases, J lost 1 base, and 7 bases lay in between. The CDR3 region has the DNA TGTGCCAGCAGCTCGACTATCCAAGAGACCCAGTACTTC. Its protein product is CASSSTIQETQYF.

The CDR3 bases are TGCAGCGTTGATGGGGGAGGCAATCAGCCCCAGCATTTT. It translates to CSVDGGGNQPQHF. The chain couples TRBV29-1 to TRBJ1-5, with D maybe TRBD1 (5 bases). The CDR3 runs to 13 residues. V shed 3 bases and J shed 2 bases, with 8 bases lying between them. In germline, CDR1 is SQVTM, CDR2 ANQGSEA. Together with reference TRBV29-1 and TRBJ1-5, the CDR3 gives the full variable domain: SAVISQKPSRDICQRGTSLTIQCQVDSQVTMMFWYRQQPGQSLTLIATANQGSEATYESGFVIDKFPISRPNLTFSTLTVSNMSPEDSSIYLCSVDGGGNQPQHFGDGTRLSIL.

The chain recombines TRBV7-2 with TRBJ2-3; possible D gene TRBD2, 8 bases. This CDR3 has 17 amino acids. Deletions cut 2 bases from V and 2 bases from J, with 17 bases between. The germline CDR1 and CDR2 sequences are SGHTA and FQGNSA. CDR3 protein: CASSLLGGGGTTDTQYF. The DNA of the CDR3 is TGTGCCAGCAGCTTACTAGGGGGCGGGGGGACCACAGATACGCAGTATTTT.

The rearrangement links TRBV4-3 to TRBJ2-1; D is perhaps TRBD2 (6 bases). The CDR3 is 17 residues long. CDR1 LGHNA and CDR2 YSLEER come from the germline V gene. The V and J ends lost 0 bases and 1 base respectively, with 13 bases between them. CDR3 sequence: CASSQDWGEESYNEQFF. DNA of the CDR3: TGCGCCAGCAGCCAAGATTGGGGGGAGGAGTCCTACAATGAGCAGTTCTTC.

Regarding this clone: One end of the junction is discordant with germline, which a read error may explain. CDR3 amino acids: CASRLGEGSNSPLHF. The CDR3 nucleotides are TGCGCCAGCAGGTTGGGAGAGGGATCTAATTCACCCCTCCACTTT. The chain carries TRBV5-1 and TRBJ1-6; D is uncertain. This CDR3 spans 15 amino acids. Germline-derived CDR1 and CDR2 are SGHRS and YFSETQ.

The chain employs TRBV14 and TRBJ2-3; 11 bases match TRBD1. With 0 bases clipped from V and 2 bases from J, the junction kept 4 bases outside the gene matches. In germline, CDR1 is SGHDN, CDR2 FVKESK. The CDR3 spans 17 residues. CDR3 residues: CASSQDPGQGATDTQYF. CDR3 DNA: TGTGCCAGCAGCCAAGATCCCGGACAGGGGGCCACAGATACGCAGTATTTT. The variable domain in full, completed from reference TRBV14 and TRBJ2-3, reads EAGVTQFPSHSVIEKGQTVTLRCDPISGHDNLYWYRRVMGKEIKFLLHFVKESKQDESGMPNNRFLAERTGGTYSTLKVQPAELEDSGVYFCASSQDPGQGATDTQYFGPGTRLTVL.

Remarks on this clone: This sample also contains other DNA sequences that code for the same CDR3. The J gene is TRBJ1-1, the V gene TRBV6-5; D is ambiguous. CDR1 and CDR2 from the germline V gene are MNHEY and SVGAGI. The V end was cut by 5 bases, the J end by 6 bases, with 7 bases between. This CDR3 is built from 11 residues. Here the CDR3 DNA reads TGTGCCAGCAGTGAAGTGGCTGAAGCTTTCTTT. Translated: CASSEVAEAFF.

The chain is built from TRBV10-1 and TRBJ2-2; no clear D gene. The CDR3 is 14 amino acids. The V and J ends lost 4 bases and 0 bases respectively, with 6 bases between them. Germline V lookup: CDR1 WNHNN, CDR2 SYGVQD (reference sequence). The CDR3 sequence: CASSGQTNTGELFF. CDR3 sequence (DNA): TGCGCCAGCAGTGGGCAGACGAACACCGGGGAGCTGTTTTTT.